This TCR beta chain was retrieved from a study of regulatory T cells in long-lasting Graves disease. For TCR beta, libraries came from iRepertoire HTBI primers and Arm-PCR of CDR3 regions. TCRdb ran MiXCR on the multiplex PCR reads and lists one entry per CDR3 protein. Of a few hundred thousand distinct CDR3 sequences listed, 23% are singletons. Time point noted: persistent/refractory GD, antithyroid drugs over 5 years with positive TRAb. PBMCs provided the RNA from which the TCR library was made. The V gene's germline CDR1 is ENHRY and CDR2 SYGVKD. The trim removed 4 bases at V and 2 bases at J, leaving 2 bases unmatched. This CDR3 spans 15 amino acids. There are a few counts of this clonotype.

The sequencing here drew on peripheral blood mononuclear cells (PBMCs), taken when the disease was refractory, from a patient treated with antithyroid drugs. V and J are TRBV10-3 and TRBJ2-5; 12 bases are a match to TRBD2. The source is a woman in her 40s with Graves disease. CDR3 region: CAISGTSGEQETQYF. CDR3 sequence (DNA): TGTGCCATCAGTGGGACTAGCGGGGAACAAGAGACCCAGTACTTC.